This entry features one T cell receptor (beta chain) sequence. Its antigen is unidentified. The source of the sample is a study of T cells expressing NK-cell markers. General study points: Expanded NKG2C+ T cell clones were not confirmed as HCMV-specific.

Germline CDR1 reads SGHRS; CDR2 reads YFSETQ. The CDR3 covers 17 residues. Following a re-call of the 5' RACE reads, TCRdb has one entry per CDR3 protein and lacks DNA. Its table records fewer than 400,000 distinct CDR3 sequences. J is TRBJ1-5 and V is TRBV5-1; with no DNA, the TCRdb D assignment of TRBD1 cannot be verified. The receptor's source is a man aged 18 to 69 in good health. Sequencing was carried out using blood T cells: a sorted CD56 or NKG2C T cell subset, CD4+ or CD8+ T cells, or bulk PBMC T cells (not recorded which). CDR3 residues: CASSPWARGNSNQPQHF.